Listed here is a single T cell receptor beta chain. Its antigen is unidentified. TCRdb reanalysed the 5' RACE reads using MiXCR and keeps one entry per CDR3 protein. The table has 120,000 or so distinct CDR3 sequences, 15% seen once. The data belong to a study of T cells after yellow fever vaccination. The study's findings and limits: A weaker secondary response peaked on day 5, the primary on day 15.

The CDR3 spans 14 residues. The V end lost 0 bases, the J end lost 0 bases, and 6 bases lay between the germline ends. Germline values: CDR1 SGHRS, CDR2 YFSETQ. The sample was CD8+ T cells sorted from PBMCs, taken 5 days after the yellow fever booster vaccination. This clonotype was obtained from a man younger than 35 who received the YFV17D yellow fever vaccine. The chain carries TRBV5-1 and TRBJ1-1; D is ambiguous. The CDR3 DNA is TGCGCCAGCAGCTTGGTTTCGGTGAACACTGAAGCTTTCTTT. Its protein is CASSLVSVNTEAFF. The full variable domain, its missing parts supplied by reference TRBV5-1 and TRBJ1-1, is KAGVTQTPRYLIKTRGQQVTLSCSPISGHRSVSWYQQTPGQGLQFLFEYFSETQRNKGNFPGRFSGRQFSNSRSEMNVSTLELGDSALYLCASSLVSVNTEAFFGQGTRLTVV.